Included here is one T cell receptor (beta chain) sequence, with context. Its antigen remains unidentified. The source of the sample is a study of shared clonotypes between healthy human individuals. The table came from immunoSEQ multiplex PCR; TCRdb's copy has only in-frame clones and leaves some out. The table lists about 2.3 million clones, 85% to 95% of them singletons, with approximately 0.41% in the top ten. General study points: The study found about 5% of naive CD4 clonotypes shared across a handful of donors.

A CD45RA+ naive subset and a CD45RA-negative memory subset were split from CD4+ cells. The CDR3 totals 17 residues. The receptor's source is a man aged 18 to 35 in good health. Some clones in this sample may be carry-over from other donors' samples. The chain carries TRBV1 and TRBJ1-2; TRBD1, the D gene given by the table, was not confirmed from the DNA. TRBV1 corresponds to a pseudogene. The sequenced sample was naive CD4+ T cells from PBMCs. The subset was: CD45RA+ positively selected. The CDR3 region is CTSSQAETQGPNYGYTF. The CDR3 region has the DNA TGCACCAGCAGCCAAGCTGAGACACAGGGGCCGAACTATGGCTACACCTTC.